What follows are 13 T cell receptor beta chains derived from one specimen sequenced in a study of blood T cell repertoires in COVID-19. Here immunoSEQ multiplex PCR was the method, and the copy in TCRdb shows in-frame clones only, minus some. This sample has 100,000 to 150,000 clones; 60% to 85% occur once, and the top ten carry 0.75% to 0.9%. Input material: peripheral blood. The receptor set was obtained from a human donor with acute or convalescent COVID-19. The donor label of this sample is uncertain.

This clone was observed once. J is TRBJ1-6 and V is TRBV4-1; 8 nucleotides agree with TRBD1. Unmatched junction bases numbered 4, after V lost 1 base and J lost 5 bases. This CDR3 has 16 residues. Germline V gives CDR1 MGHRA, CDR2 YSYEKL. The CDR3 region is CASSQGWTGNNSPLHF. For the CDR3, the DNA is TGCGCCAGCAGCCAAGGATGGACAGGGAATAATTCACCCCTCCACTTT.

This chain connects TRBV24-1 to TRBJ2-5; 10 bases align to TRBD2. The CDR3 totals 17 residues. Germline CDR1 KGHDR, CDR2 SFDVKD. V was clipped by 4 bases and J by 6 bases; unmatched bases: 13. In DNA, the CDR3 is TGTGCCACCAGTGACGCCGGGACGTCTAGCGGGGGAAAGACCCAGTACTTC. The encoded protein is CATSDAGTSSGGKTQYF.

The chain employs TRBV12-3 or TRBV12-4 and TRBJ1-1; tentative D call: TRBD1 (5 bases). Trimming removed 3 bases from V and 6 bases from J, with 11 bases in between. The CDR3 runs 13 residues. The CDR3: CASSLGQGAEAFF. The CDR3, as DNA: TGTGCCAGCAGTTTGGGTCAGGGCGCTGAAGCTTTCTTT.

This clone has just one count. The chain combines TRBV3-1 (or the pseudogene TRBV3-2) with TRBJ2-3; 9 bases line up with TRBD2. V lost 4 bases and J lost 6; bases outside the gene matches: 14. CDR1 is LGHDT, CDR2 YNNKEL, per germline (reference sequence). CDR3 size: 17 residues. For the CDR3, the DNA is TGTGCCAGCAGCCCCCAGCGGGGGGTTACACAGATGGATACGCAGTATTTT. Its protein product is CASSPQRGVTQMDTQYF.

The rearrangement joins TRBV30 to TRBJ1-1, with 9 nucleotides matching TRBD1. Unmatched junction bases numbered 3, after V lost 1 base and J lost 0 bases. This CDR3 has 15 amino acids. Germline V gene lookup returns CDR1 GTSNPN and CDR2 SVGIG (reference sequence). The CDR3 region is CAWSARTGVNTEAFF. The CDR3 nucleotides read TGTGCCTGGAGTGCAAGGACAGGGGTGAACACTGAAGCTTTCTTT.

The chain has TRBV5-1 and TRBJ1-4, with 9 bases identical to TRBD1. Germline trimming cut 0 bases from V and 7 bases from J; bases unmatched to any gene: 4. CDR1 and CDR2 from the germline V gene are SGHRS and YFSETQ. The CDR3 is 15 residues long. In nucleotides, the CDR3 is TGCGCCAGCAGCTTGGGGGACAGGGATGTTGAAAAACTGTTTTTT. Its protein is CASSLGDRDVEKLFF.

CDR3 nucleotides: TGTGCCACCAGTGAGGGCAGCTCCTACGAGCAGTACTTC. Protein sequence: CATSEGSSYEQYF. The V call is TRBV24-1, the J call TRBJ2-7; D is ambiguous. Germline CDR1 and CDR2: KGHDR and SFDVKD. V dropped 4 bases and J dropped 0 bases, with 6 bases sitting between them. CDR3 length: 13 amino acids.

The chain couples TRBV5-4 to TRBJ1-1; no firm D call. V dropped 1 base and J dropped 11 bases, with 15 bases sitting between them. The CDR3 length is 13 residues. Germline loops: CDR1 SGHNT, CDR2 YYREEE (reference sequence). As DNA, the CDR3 is TGTGCCAGCAGCTTGAAAGGAGTCCCTGGGGCTTTCTTT. As protein: CASSLKGVPGAFF.

This clone was counted a few times. The chain carries TRBV2 and TRBJ2-4, with D possibly TRBD2 on 6 matching bases. Between the trimmed V and J ends, which lost 4 bases and 3 bases, there was a span of 10 bases. The CDR3 length is 14 residues. The germline V gene has CDR1 SNHLY and CDR2 FYNNEI. The CDR3 nucleotides read TGTGCCAGCAGTGCGGGGGAGGTCAAAAACATTCAGTACTTC. Its protein is CASSAGEVKNIQYF.

The genes are TRBV6-1 and TRBJ1-4; 9 bases map to TRBD1. Germline V lookup: CDR1 MNHNS, CDR2 SASEGT. The CDR3 sequence is 17 residues long. The V and J ends lost 6 bases and 8 bases, in that order; junction bases with no gene match: 16. CDR3 residues: CASSEKGQGLMSEKLFF. The CDR3 nucleotides are TGTGCCAGCAGCGAAAAGGGACAGGGTTTAATGTCGGAAAAACTGTTTTTT.

The chain couples TRBV3-1 (or the pseudogene TRBV3-2) to TRBJ1-2, with D perhaps matching TRBD1 (6 bases). Germline CDR1 and CDR2: LGHDT and YNNKEL (reference sequence). The CDR3 totals 14 residues. The V and J ends lost 5 bases and 2 bases respectively, with 12 bases between them. The CDR3 nucleotides read TGTGCCAGCAGCGCCCGGACAGCCAACTATGGCTACACCTTC. It codes for CASSARTANYGYTF.

V and J are TRBV9 and TRBJ1-1; D unresolved. Germline lookup yields CDR1 SGDLS and CDR2 YYNGEE. Trimming left V 0 bases short and J 0 bases short, with 9 bases between. The CDR3 consists of 15 residues. The CDR3 coding sequence is TGTGCCAGCAGCGTAGGTTCCGGGTTGAACACTGAAGCTTTCTTT. Translation: CASSVGSGLNTEAFF. Variable domain in full (rest from reference TRBV9 and TRBJ1-1): DSGVTQTPKHLITATGQRVTLRCSPRSGDLSVYWYQQSLDQGLQFLIQYYNGEERAKGNILERFSAQQFPDLHSELNLSSLELGDSALYFCASSVGSGLNTEAFFGQGTRLTVV.

The V and J genes are TRBV2 and TRBJ2-5, with unresolved D. CDR1 SNHLY and CDR2 FYNNEI come from the germline V gene. The CDR3 runs to 16 residues. The ends were cut back, 4 bases at V and 1 base at J, with 16 bases in the middle. CDR3 loop: CASSAGTVLLQETQYF. The CDR3 region has the DNA TGTGCCAGCAGTGCCGGAACAGTCCTCCTCCAAGAGACCCAGTACTTC.